The T cell receptor (beta chain) described here comes from a study of T cells in Graves' hyperthyroidism and ophthalmopathy. RNA transcripts served as the template for amplifying TCR beta CDR3 regions. RT-PCR in the first round (using the HTBI primer set) targeted the TCR CDR3. MiXCR, run by TCRdb on the multiplex PCR reads, gives a single entry per CDR3 protein. The table has 750,000 to 950,000 distinct CDR3 sequences, 38% seen once. Germline lookup yields CDR1 SQVTM and CDR2 ANQGSEA. This CDR3 contains 15 residues. In regard to this clonotype: Its specificity is not known. One end of the junction fails to match germline, which may point to a read error.

Findings and limits, study-wide: Ophthalmopathy was distinguished from stable hyperthyroidism by 13 V-J signatures. Among thyroid clonotypes expanded above 0.001, most also appeared in blood.

Newly diagnosed hyperthyroidism patients aged 18 to 65 years had disease lasting under 2 months. Diagnostic decisions used clinical symptoms, serum thyroxine and TRAb, thyroid ultrasound and orbital computed tomography. The rearrangement joins TRBV29-1 to TRBJ1-2; tentative D call: TRBD1 (5 bases). The receptor's source is a man younger than 35 with Graves' hyperthyroidism. Sample: blood. CDR3 sequence: CSVVPIGRDEDGNTF. DNA for the CDR3: TGCAGCGTTGTTCCTATAGGCAGGGATGAGGATGGCAACACCTTC.